This TCR beta chain came from a study of CD4 and CD8 cells across lung adenocarcinoma regions. This CDR3 region has 16 residues. V gave up 4 bases and J gave up 3 bases; unmatched junction bases: 9. The germline gives CDR1 MNHEY, CDR2 SVGAGI. TCRdb fed the PCR reads into MiXCR, producing one record per CDR3 protein. The data hold 12,000 to 15,000 distinct CDR3 sequences, with approximately 40% observed a single time. Samples came from patients with localized non-small cell lung adenocarcinoma. This clonotype is labeled as medium-sized. V gene TRBV6-5 combines with J gene TRBJ2-1; 7 bases line up with TRBD1. Sequencing was done on a sample of CD4+ T cells from the center of a lung tumor. The receptor comes from a male donor with lung adenocarcinoma. The CD4 and CD8 labels of this study may be unreliable. CDR3: CASSSPGTEIYNEQFF. DNA of the CDR3: TGTGCCAGCAGTTCCCCCGGGACAGAGATCTACAATGAGCAGTTCTTC.